This T cell receptor (beta chain) was observed in a study of T cell repertoires in cytomegalovirus infection. Study-wide context: Indicated by public TCR beta signatures were CMV infection and matching HLA type.

This clonotype was seen a handful of times. Its cognate antigen is unknown. TCRdb analysed the reads with MiXCR anew, one entry per CDR3 protein. Counted here are some 680,000 distinct CDR3 sequences, less than 40% occurring once; the ten biggest clones make up around 3%. Study observations and caveats: HLA-C-restricted CMV-specific TCR beta clonotypes prevailed in the ex vivo response.

Material for sequencing was PBMCs. This clonotype was sampled from a human donor in good health (CMV status not recorded). Some clones in this sample may be carry-over from other donors' samples.

CDR3 protein: CASRSTGQFNLYEQYF. DNA for the CDR3: TGTGCCAGCAGATCCACCGGACAGTTTAACCTTTACGAGCAGTACTTC. This chain uses TRBV6-2 or TRBV6-3 with TRBJ2-7, with a tentative D call TRBD1 (6 bases). Trimming pared 6 bases from V and 4 bases from J, leaving 22 bases between. The length of the CDR3 is 16 residues. Per the germline V gene, CDR1 is MNHEY and CDR2 is SVGEGT.